Given below is one TCR beta chain in context. What it binds is not known. Each replicate PCR on the sorted subsets used 200 to 250 ng DNA (approximately 33,000 T cell genomes). Clones were read by immunoSEQ multiplex PCR, and TCRdb kept only the in-frame ones, dropping some. The data hold 780,000 or so clones, with just under 75% observed a single time. This specimen belongs to a study of shared clonotypes between healthy human individuals. V dropped 5 bases and J dropped 2 bases, with 9 bases sitting between them. The length of the CDR3 is 13 residues. Germline V gene sequence: CDR1 SGHAT, CDR2 FQNNGV. Findings and limits, study-wide: The study's rarefaction showed incomplete sorted-subset sequencing despite large depth.

The sequenced material came from memory CD4+ T cells sorted from blood. Documented subset: CD45RA-negative fraction. V gene TRBV11-2 combines with J gene TRBJ1-1, with no clear D. The TCR sequence derives from a woman aged 30 to 39 in good health. Here the CDR3 reads CASSPQLNTEAFF. The CDR3 coding sequence is TGTGCCAGCAGCCCACAGCTTAACACTGAAGCTTTCTTT.